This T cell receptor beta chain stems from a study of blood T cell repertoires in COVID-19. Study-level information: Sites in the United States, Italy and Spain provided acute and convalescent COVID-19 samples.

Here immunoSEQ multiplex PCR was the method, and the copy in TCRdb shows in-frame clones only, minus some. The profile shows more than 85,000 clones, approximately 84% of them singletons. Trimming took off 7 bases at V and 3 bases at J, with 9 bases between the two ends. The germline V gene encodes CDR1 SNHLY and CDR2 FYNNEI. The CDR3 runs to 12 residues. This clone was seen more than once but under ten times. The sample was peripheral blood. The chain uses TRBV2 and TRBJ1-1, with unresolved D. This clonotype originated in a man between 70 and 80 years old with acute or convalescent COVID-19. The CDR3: CASIRVDTEAFF. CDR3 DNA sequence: TGTGCCAGCATAAGAGTTGACACTGAAGCTTTCTTT.